This is a list of T cell receptor beta chains from one sample in a study of blood T cell repertoires in COVID-19. Some clones are missing from TCRdb's copy, which holds only in-frame ones; the method was immunoSEQ multiplex PCR. Here the sample spans about 190,000 clones, about 81% being singletons. Sequencing used PBMCs or T cells enriched from blood (not recorded which). The receptors stem from a young woman who had recovered from COVID-19. The CDR3 runs from the conserved cysteine through the conserved F or W. D genes are given only for firm matches. Where a row states a size, it is once, few, many or the class of an expanded clone; other rows omit it.

abundance	v_gene	j_gene	d_gene	CDR3nt	CDR3aa
-	TRBV7-6	TRBJ2-1	TRBD2	TGTGCCAGCAGCCCCCAGACTAGCGGGGGATACAATGAGCAGTTCTTC	CASSPQTSGGYNEQFF
-	TRBV5-4	TRBJ2-5	-	TGTGCCAGCAGCTACCGGGAAGTGTATGAGACCCAGTACTTC	CASSYREVYETQYF
-	TRBV3-1/TRBV3-2	TRBJ1-4	-	TGTGCCAGCAGCCGACTTGCGACAGTCGAATATGAAAAACTGTTTTTT	CASSRLATVEYEKLFF
-	TRBV28	TRBJ1-4	-	TGTGCCAGCGGGGAGGGAGATCGGGCTGAAAAACTGTTTTTT	CASGEGDRAEKLFF
-	TRBV6-5	TRBJ1-6	TRBD1	TGTGCCAGCAGGACAGGGGGCATGTCACCCCTCCACTTT	CASRTGGMSPLHF
few	TRBV7-3	TRBJ2-7	TRBD2	TGTGCCAGCAGCTTTAGCGCGGGAGGGACGTACGAGCAGTACTTC	CASSFSAGGTYEQYF
few	TRBV7-2	TRBJ1-5	TRBD1	TGTGCCAGCAGCCAGGACAGGGGGGCCAATCAGCCCCAGCATTTT	CASSQDRGANQPQHF
-	TRBV5-6	TRBJ2-3	TRBD2	TGTGCCAGCAGCTCCCTAGCGGGGGGGTCCCCAGATACGCAGTATTTT	CASSSLAGGSPDTQYF
-	TRBV7-9	TRBJ2-6	-	TGTGCCAGCAGCTTCGCGGAGGCCAACGTCCTGACTTTC	CASSFAEANVLTF
-	TRBV5-1	TRBJ2-6	TRBD2	TGCGCCAGCAATGCGGGAGCCGGGTCTGGGGCCAACGTCCTGACTTTC	CASNAGAGSGANVLTF
few	TRBV7-6	TRBJ1-2	-	TGTGCCAGCAGCTCCGGGAGTCTCGGGGGCTACACCTTC	CASSSGSLGGYTF
-	TRBV28	TRBJ1-5	TRBD1	TGTGCCAGCAGTGCAAAACAGGGGTATGTCAATCAGCCCCAGCATTTT	CASSAKQGYVNQPQHF
-	TRBV18	TRBJ2-7	TRBD2	TGTGCCAGCTCACCACCCCAGACTAGCGGGAGAGTCAGGAGGGGTTACGAGCAGTACTTC	CASSPPQTSGRVRRGYEQYF
-	TRBV7-2	TRBJ2-1	-	TGTGCCAGCAGCCCCCGCGGCGACCAGTTCTTC	CASSPRGDQFF
-	TRBV5-1	TRBJ1-1	-	TGCGCCAGCAGCGTCATTAGCGGGGACACTGAAGCTTTCTTT	CASSVISGDTEAFF
-	TRBV4-2	TRBJ1-1	-	TGTGCCAGCAGGGAAATCAGGGGAGGGGTGAACACTGAAGCTTTCTTT	CASREIRGGVNTEAFF
-	TRBV25-1	TRBJ1-6	-	TGTGCCAGCAGCGGACAATATAATTCACCCCTCCACTTT	CASSGQYNSPLHF
-	TRBV27	TRBJ2-7	TRBD2	TGTGCCAGCAGTTCCCTAGCGGGAGGACGTTACGAGCAGTACTTC	CASSSLAGGRYEQYF
once	TRBV19	TRBJ2-1	-	TGTGCCAGTAGTTCCCGACTTCTAGCGGAGCAGTTCTTC	CASSSRLLAEQFF